These T cell receptor beta chains were read from a single sample in a study of T cells after yellow fever vaccination. MiXCR, run by TCRdb on the 5' RACE reads, gives a single entry per CDR3 protein. The sample holds some 200,000 distinct CDR3 sequences; 9.5% to 11% are singletons and the top ten take 35% to 40%. Sequenced here: CD8+ T cells sorted from PBMCs, sampled 15 days after the yellow fever booster vaccination. These receptors were collected from a man aged 18 to 29 who received the YFV17D yellow fever vaccine. Both conserved end residues are part of each CDR3. A D gene is named only where the DNA matches it firmly. Some rows mark clone size as missing; the rest say once, few, many or name a class of expanded clone.

j_call clone_size d_call v_call cdr3_nt cdr3_aa
TRBJ2-5 medium-sized TRBD2 TRBV4-2 TGTGCCAGCAGCCAAGGACTAGCTCAAGAGACCCAGTACTTC CASSQGLAQETQYF
TRBJ2-7 once TRBD1 TRBV9 TGTGCCAGCAGCGTAGGTGGGACAGACTACGAGCAGTACTTC CASSVGGTDYEQYF
TRBJ2-1 many TRBD2 TRBV6-5 TGTGCCAGCAGTTACTCGAGCGGGGCAGAGCAGTTCTTC CASSYSSGAEQFF
TRBJ1-2 few TRBD1 TRBV6-4 TGTGCCAGCAGTGACTCCAGGGGGCTCAACTATGGCTACACCTTC CASSDSRGLNYGYTF
TRBJ1-6 . . TRBV3-1 TGTGCCAGCAGCCAAGGAGTATTCATGTCCGGCATGGGTTCACCCCTCCACTTT CASSQGVFMSGMGSPLHF
TRBJ1-1 . . TRBV12-3/TRBV12-4 TGTGCCAGCAGCCTCCAGGCCCCTGAAGCTTTCTTT CASSLQAPEAFF
TRBJ2-7 many . TRBV4-1 TGCGCCAGCAGCCAATTGGGGGGCAGGGTCTACGAGCAGTACTTC CASSQLGGRVYEQYF
TRBJ1-2 . . TRBV12-3/TRBV12-4 TGTGCCAGCAGTCAATCGGGGGGAAATGGCTACACCTTC CASSQSGGNGYTF
TRBJ1-5 . . TRBV5-8 TGTGCCAGCAGCTTGGTTGGGGTGAGGCATCAGCCCCAGCATTTT CASSLVGVRHQPQHF
TRBJ2-2 few . TRBV6-5 TGTGCCAGCAGTTACCAGGGACTTTCCGGGGAGCTGTTTTTT CASSYQGLSGELFF
TRBJ2-6 . . TRBV9 TGTGCCAGCAGCCTAAGGTTGAGCGGGGCCAACGTCCTGACTTTC CASSLRLSGANVLTF
TRBJ1-1 few . TRBV9 TGTGCCAGCAGCCCACGGCCGGTGTCCGGGACTGAAGCTTTCTTT CASSPRPVSGTEAFF
TRBJ1-6 . . TRBV19 TGTGCCAGTAGTTTTGAGAGCTCCTATAATTCACCCCTCCACTTT CASSFESSYNSPLHF
TRBJ2-5 . . TRBV9 TGTGCCAGCAGCGACGGGACTCAAGAGACCCAGTACTTC CASSDGTQETQYF
TRBJ2-1 . . TRBV4-1 TGCGCCAGCAGCCAAGCCCTCGGCTCCTACAATGAGCAGTTCTTC CASSQALGSYNEQFF
TRBJ2-4 many . TRBV7-8 TGTGCCAGCAGCTCCCCCCATGGCAAAAACATTCAGTACTTC CASSSPHGKNIQYF
TRBJ2-3 few TRBD2 TRBV6-4 TGTGCCAGCAGTCCCGGGACTAGCGGGGAAGGGGTTACAGATACGCAGTATTTT CASSPGTSGEGVTDTQYF
TRBJ1-5 few . TRBV4-1 TGCGCCAGCAGCCAAGATCGGGGCCAGGTCAATCAGCCCCAGCATTTT CASSQDRGQVNQPQHF
TRBJ1-5 few TRBD1 TRBV6-2/TRBV6-3 TGTGCCAGCTGGAGACAGGGCGGATATCAGCCCCAGCATTTT CASWRQGGYQPQHF
TRBJ2-1 few TRBD2 TRBV7-9 TGTGCCAGCAGGCAATTAGCGGGGGACTACAATGAGCAGTTCTTC CASRQLAGDYNEQFF
TRBJ2-1 few . TRBV4-3 TGCGCCAGCAGCTCTAGCGTAGGCTCCTACAATGAGCAGTTCTTC CASSSSVGSYNEQFF
TRBJ1-4 . . TRBV5-1 TGCGCCAGCAGCTTGTATAAGGGGAATGAAAAACTGTTTTTT CASSLYKGNEKLFF
TRBJ2-3 . . TRBV7-9 TGTGCCAGCAGCCAACCACTGGTTCGCACAGATACGCAGTATTTT CASSQPLVRTDTQYF
TRBJ1-6 many . TRBV7-2 TGTGCCAGCAGCCCTCTACATAATTCACCCCTCCACTTT CASSPLHNSPLHF
TRBJ2-3 few . TRBV7-9 TGTGCCAGCAGCCCCATTGGGAGGGGGGGCACAGATACGCAGTATTTT CASSPIGRGGTDTQYF
TRBJ1-1 . . TRBV15 TGTGCCACCAGCAGTGAAATCGGGGGGAACACTGAAGCTTTCTTT CATSSEIGGNTEAFF
TRBJ2-5 . . TRBV25-1 TGTGCCAGCAGTGAATATACGAGAGAAGAGACCCAGTACTTC CASSEYTREETQYF
TRBJ2-1 many TRBD1 TRBV5-4 TGTGCCAGCAGCTTGGGGGACAGGGGGACACGGGAGCAGTTCTTC CASSLGDRGTREQFF
TRBJ1-3 few . TRBV7-2 TGTGCCAGCAGCTTAGATGAGGACTCTGGAAACACCATATATTTT CASSLDEDSGNTIYF
TRBJ2-7 few . TRBV6-6 TGTGCCAGCAGTCCCCGACTCATTAAGCCATACGAGCAGTACTTC CASSPRLIKPYEQYF
TRBJ1-1 few . TRBV6-5 TGTGCCAGCTCCATTCAGGGAGGGAACACTGAAGCTTTCTTT CASSIQGGNTEAFF